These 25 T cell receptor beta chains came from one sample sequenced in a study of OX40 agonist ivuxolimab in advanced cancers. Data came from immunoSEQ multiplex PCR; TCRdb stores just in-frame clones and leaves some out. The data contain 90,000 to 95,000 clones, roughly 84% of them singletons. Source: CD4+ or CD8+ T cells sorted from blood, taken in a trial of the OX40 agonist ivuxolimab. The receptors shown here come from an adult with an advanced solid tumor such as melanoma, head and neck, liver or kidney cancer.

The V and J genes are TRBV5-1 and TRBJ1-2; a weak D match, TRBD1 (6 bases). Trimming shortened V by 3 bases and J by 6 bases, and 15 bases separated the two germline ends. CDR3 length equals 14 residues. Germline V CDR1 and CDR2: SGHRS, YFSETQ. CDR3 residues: CASSSTTGVDGYTF. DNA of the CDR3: TGCGCCAGCAGCTCTACGACAGGAGTCGATGGCTACACCTTC.

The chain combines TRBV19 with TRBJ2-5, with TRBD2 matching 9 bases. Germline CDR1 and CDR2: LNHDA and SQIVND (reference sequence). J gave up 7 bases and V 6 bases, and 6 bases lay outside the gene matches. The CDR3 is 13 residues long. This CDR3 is CASSLAGTSTQYF. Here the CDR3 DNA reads TGTGCCAGTAGCCTAGCGGGGACCTCGACCCAGTACTTC. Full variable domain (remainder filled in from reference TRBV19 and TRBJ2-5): DGGITQSPKYLFRKEGQNVTLSCEQNLNHDAMYWYRQDPGQGLRLIYYSQIVNDFQKGDIAEGYSVSREKKESFPLTVTSAQKNPTAFYLCASSLAGTSTQYFGPGTRLLVL.

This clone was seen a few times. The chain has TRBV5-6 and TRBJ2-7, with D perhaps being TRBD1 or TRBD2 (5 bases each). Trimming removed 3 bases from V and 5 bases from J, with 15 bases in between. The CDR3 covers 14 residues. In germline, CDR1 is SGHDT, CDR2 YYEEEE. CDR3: CASSWGIPTNEQYF. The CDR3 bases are TGTGCCAGCAGCTGGGGGATCCCAACTAACGAGCAGTACTTC. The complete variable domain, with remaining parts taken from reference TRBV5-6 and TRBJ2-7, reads DAGVTQSPTHLIKTRGQQVTLRCSPKSGHDTVSWYQQALGQGPQFIFQYYEEEERQRGNFPDRFSGHQFPNYSSELNVNALLLGDSALYLCASSWGIPTNEQYFGPGTRLTVT.

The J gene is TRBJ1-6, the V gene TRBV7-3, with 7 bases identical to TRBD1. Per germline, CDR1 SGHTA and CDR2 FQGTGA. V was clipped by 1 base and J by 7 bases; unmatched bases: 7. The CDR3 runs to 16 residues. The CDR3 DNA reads TGTGCCAGCAGCTTAAGGGCAGGGGGGTTGAATTCACCCCTCCACTTT. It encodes CASSLRAGGLNSPLHF.

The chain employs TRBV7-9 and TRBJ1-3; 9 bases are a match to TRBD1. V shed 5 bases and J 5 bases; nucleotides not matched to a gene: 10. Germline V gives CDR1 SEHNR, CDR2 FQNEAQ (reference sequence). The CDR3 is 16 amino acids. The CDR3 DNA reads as TGTGCCAGCAGCCAACGGGACAGGGCGTTGAGAAACACCATATATTTT. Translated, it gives CASSQRDRALRNTIYF.

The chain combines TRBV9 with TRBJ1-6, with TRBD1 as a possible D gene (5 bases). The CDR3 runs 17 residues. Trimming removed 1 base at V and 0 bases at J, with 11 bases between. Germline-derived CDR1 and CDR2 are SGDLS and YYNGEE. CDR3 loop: CASSVREGSSYNSPLHF. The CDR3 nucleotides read TGTGCCAGCAGCGTAAGGGAGGGGAGCTCCTATAATTCACCCCTCCACTTT.

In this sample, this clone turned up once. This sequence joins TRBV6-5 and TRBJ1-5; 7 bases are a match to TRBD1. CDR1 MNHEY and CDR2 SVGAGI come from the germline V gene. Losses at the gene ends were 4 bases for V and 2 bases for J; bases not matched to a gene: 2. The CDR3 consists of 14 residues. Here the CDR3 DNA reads TGTGCCAGCAGTTTTACAGGGGGCAATCAGCCCCAGCATTTT. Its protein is CASSFTGGNQPQHF.

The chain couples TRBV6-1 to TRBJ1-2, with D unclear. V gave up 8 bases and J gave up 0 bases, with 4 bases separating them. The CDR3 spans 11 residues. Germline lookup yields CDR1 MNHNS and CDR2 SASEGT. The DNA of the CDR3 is TGTGCCAGCGTTACTAACTATGGCTACACCTTC. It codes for CASVTNYGYTF.

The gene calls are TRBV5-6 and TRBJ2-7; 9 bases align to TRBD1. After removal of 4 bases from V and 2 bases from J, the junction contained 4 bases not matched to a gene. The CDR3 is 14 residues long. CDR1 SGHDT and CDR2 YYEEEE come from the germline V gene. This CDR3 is CASSTGTGTYEQYV. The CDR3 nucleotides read TGTGCCAGCAGCACCGGGACAGGGACCTACGAGCAGTACGTC.

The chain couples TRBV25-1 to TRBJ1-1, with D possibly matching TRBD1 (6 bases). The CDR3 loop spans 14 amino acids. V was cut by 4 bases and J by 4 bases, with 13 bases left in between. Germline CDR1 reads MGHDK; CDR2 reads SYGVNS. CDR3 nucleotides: TGTGCCAGCAGTGTGCGGGGGCAGGGCACTGAAGCTTTCTTT. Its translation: CASSVRGQGTEAFF. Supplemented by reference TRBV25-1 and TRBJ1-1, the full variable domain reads EADIYQTPRYLVIGTGKKITLECSQTMGHDKMYWYQQDPGMELHLIHYSYGVNSTEKGDLSSESTVSRIRTEHFPLTLESARPSHTSQYLCASSVRGQGTEAFFGQGTRLTVV.

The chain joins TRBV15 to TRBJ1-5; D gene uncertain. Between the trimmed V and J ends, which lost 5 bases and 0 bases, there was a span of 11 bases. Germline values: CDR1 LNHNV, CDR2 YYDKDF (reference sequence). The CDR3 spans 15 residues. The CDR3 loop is CATSLTAYSNQPQHF. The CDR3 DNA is TGTGCCACCAGCCTAACAGCTTATAGCAATCAGCCCCAGCATTTT.

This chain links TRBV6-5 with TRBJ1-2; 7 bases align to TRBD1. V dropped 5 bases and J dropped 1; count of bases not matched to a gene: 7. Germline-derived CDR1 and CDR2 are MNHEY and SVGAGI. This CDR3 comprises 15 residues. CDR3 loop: CASSKVPGGNYGYTF. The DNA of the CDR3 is TGTGCCAGCAGTAAAGTCCCAGGGGGTAACTATGGCTACACCTTC.

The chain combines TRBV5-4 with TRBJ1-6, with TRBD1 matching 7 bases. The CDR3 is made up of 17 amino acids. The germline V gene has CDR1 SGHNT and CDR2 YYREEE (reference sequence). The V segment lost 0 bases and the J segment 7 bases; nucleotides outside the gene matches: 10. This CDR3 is CASSLANGQALNSPLHF. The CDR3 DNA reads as TGTGCCAGCAGCTTGGCCAACGGACAGGCATTAAATTCACCCCTCCACTTT.

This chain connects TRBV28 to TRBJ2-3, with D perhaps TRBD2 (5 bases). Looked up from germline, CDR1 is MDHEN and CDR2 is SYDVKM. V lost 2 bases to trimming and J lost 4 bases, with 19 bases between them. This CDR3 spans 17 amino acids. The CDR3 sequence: CASSLDVEEVDPDTQYF. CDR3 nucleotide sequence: TGTGCCAGCAGTTTAGACGTCGAGGAGGTAGATCCAGATACGCAGTATTTT. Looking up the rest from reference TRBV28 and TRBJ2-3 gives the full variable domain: DVKVTQSSRYLVKRTGEKVFLECVQDMDHENMFWYRQDPGLGLRLIYFSYDVKMKEKGDIPEGYSVSREKKERFSLILESASTNQTSMYLCASSLDVEEVDPDTQYFGPGTRLTVL.

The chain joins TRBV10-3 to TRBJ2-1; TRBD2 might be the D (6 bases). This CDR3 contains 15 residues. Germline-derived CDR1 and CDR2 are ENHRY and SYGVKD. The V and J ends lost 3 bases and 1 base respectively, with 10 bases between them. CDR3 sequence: CAISDGGKSYNEQFF. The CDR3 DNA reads TGTGCCATCAGTGATGGGGGGAAGTCCTACAATGAGCAGTTCTTC.

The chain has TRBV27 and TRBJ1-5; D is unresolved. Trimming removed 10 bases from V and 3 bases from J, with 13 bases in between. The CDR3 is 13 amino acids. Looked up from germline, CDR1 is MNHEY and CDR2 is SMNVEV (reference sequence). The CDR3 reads CATSEQFNQPQHF. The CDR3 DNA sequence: TGTGCCACCTCGGAACAGTTCAATCAGCCCCAGCATTTT.

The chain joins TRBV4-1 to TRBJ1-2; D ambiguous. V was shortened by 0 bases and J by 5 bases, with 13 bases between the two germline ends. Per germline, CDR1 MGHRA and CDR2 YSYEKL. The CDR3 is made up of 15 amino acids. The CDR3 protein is CASSQDAGYGYGYTF. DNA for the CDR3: TGCGCCAGCAGCCAAGATGCGGGATATGGGTATGGCTACACCTTC.

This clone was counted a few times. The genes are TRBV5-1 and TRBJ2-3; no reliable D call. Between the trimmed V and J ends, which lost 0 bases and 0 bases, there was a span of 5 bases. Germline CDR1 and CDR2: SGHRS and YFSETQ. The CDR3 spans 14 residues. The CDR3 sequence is CASSLEDSTDTQYF. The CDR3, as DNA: TGCGCCAGCAGCTTGGAAGATAGCACAGATACGCAGTATTTT.

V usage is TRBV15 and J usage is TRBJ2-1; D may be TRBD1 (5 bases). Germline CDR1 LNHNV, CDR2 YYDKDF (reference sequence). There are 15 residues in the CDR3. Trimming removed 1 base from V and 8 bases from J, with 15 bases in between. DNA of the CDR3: TGTGCCACCAGCAGAGCTACTACAGGTGTAGATGAGCAGTTCTTC. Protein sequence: CATSRATTGVDEQFF.

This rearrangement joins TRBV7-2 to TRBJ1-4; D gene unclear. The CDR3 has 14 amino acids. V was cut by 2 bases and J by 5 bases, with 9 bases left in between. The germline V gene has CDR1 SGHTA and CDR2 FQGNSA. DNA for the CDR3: TGTGCCAGCAGCTTACTCTCCGGAAATGAAAAACTGTTTTTT. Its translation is CASSLLSGNEKLFF.

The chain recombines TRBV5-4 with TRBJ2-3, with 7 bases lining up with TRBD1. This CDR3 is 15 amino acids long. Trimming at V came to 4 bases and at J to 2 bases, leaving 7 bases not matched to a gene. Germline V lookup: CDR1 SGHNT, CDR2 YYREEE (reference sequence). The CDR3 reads CASSARDRYTDTQYF. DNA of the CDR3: TGTGCCAGCAGCGCCCGGGACAGATACACAGATACGCAGTATTTT. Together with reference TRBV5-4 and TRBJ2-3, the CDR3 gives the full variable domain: ETGVTQSPTHLIKTRGQQVTLRCSSQSGHNTVSWYQQALGQGPQFIFQYYREEENGRGNFPPRFSGLQFPNYSSELNVNALELDDSALYLCASSARDRYTDTQYFGPGTRLTVL.

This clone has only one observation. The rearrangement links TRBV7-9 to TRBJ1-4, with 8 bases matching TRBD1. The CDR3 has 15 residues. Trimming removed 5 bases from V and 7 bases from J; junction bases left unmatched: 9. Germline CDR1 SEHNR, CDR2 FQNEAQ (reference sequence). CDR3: CASSTRGQGGEKLFF. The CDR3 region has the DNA TGTGCCAGCAGCACTCGAGGACAGGGAGGTGAAAAACTGTTTTTT.

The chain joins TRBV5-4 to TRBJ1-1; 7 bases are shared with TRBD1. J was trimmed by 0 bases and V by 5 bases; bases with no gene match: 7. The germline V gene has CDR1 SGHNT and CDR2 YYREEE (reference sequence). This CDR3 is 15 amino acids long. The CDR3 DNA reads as TGTGCCAGCAGACCGCCGGGACAGCTGAACACTGAAGCTTTCTTT. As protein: CASRPPGQLNTEAFF.

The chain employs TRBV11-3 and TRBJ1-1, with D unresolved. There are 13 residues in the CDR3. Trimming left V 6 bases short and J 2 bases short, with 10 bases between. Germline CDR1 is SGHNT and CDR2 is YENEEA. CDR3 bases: TGTGCCAGCAGTACCGGACTTAACACTGAAGCTTTCTTT. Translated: CASSTGLNTEAFF. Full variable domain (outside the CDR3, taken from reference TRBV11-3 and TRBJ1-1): EAGVVQSPRYKIIEKKQPVAFWCNPISGHNTLYWYLQNLGQGPELLIRYENEEAVDDSQLPKDRFSAERLKGVDSTLKIQPAELGDSAVYLCASSTGLNTEAFFGQGTRLTVV.

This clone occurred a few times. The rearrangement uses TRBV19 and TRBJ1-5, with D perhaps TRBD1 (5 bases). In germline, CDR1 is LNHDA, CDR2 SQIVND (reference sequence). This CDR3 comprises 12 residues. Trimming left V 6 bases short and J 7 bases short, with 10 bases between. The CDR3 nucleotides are TGTGCCAGTAGCCAGGGCCAACAGCCCCAGCATTTT. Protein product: CASSQGQQPQHF.